Sequencing of this T cell receptor (beta chain) was carried out in a study of CD8 T cells in Susac syndrome. V lost 8 bases and J lost 2, with 7 bases in between. The CDR3 length is 13 residues. Germline V lookup: CDR1 SNHLY, CDR2 FYNNEI. High-throughput TCR beta sequencing covered peripheral CD8+ and CD4+ T cells. TEMRA cells were FACS-enriched, while CD8+ and CD4+ T cells were negatively isolated. An amount of RNA that ranged from roughly 0.5 to 1 ug was reverse transcribed with random hexamers. By means of immunoSEQ multiplex PCR, TCR beta CDR3 spanning 54 Vbeta and 13 Jbeta underwent amplification. MiXCR was run by TCRdb on the immunoSEQ multiplex PCR reads, yielding one entry per CDR3 protein. The profile shows some 100,000 distinct CDR3 sequences, about nine tenths of them singletons.

This chain joins TRBV2 and TRBJ1-6; no clear D gene. Sequencing was performed on CD8+ T cells from PBMCs. The sequence was collected from a human donor in good health. This chain's CDR3 is CASATAYNSPLHF. The CDR3 region has the DNA TGTGCCAGCGCCACAGCCTATAATTCACCCCTCCACTTT.